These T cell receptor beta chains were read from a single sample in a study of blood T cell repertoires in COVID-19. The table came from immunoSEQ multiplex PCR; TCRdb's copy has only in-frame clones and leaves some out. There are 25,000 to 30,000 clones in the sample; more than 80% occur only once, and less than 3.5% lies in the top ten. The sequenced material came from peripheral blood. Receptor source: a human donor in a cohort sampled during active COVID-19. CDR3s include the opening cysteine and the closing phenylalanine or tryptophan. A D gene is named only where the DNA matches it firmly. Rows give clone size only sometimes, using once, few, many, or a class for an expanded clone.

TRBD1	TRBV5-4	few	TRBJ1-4	CASSTGQGRPANEKLFF	TGTGCCAGCAGCACGGGACAGGGAAGGCCAGCTAATGAAAAACTGTTTTTT
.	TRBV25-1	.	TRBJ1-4	CASSLGGNEKLFF	TGTGCCAGCAGTCTCGGCGGTAATGAAAAACTGTTTTTT
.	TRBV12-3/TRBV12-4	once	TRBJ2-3	CASSFPGRGTQYF	TGTGCCAGCAGTTTCCCGGGGCGGGGTACGCAGTATTTT
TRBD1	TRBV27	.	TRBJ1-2	CASSQGGYNYGYTF	TGTGCCAGCAGTCAGGGGGGATATAACTATGGCTACACCTTC
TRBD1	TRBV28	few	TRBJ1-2	CASSQGDPTKGGYTF	TGTGCCAGCAGCCAGGGGGATCCGACCAAAGGTGGCTACACCTTC
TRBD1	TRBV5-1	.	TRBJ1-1	CASRQGTAEAFF	TGCGCCAGTAGACAGGGGACCGCTGAAGCTTTCTTT
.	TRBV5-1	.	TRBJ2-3	CASSFGQSSTDTQYF	TGCGCCAGCAGCTTCGGACAGAGTAGCACAGATACGCAGTATTTT
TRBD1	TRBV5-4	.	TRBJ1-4	CASSSSGTGGNEKLFF	TGTGCCAGCAGCTCATCCGGGACAGGGGGTAATGAAAAACTGTTTTTT
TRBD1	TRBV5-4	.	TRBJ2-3	CASSTQGVYTDTQYF	TGTGCCAGCAGCACCCAGGGGGTGTACACAGATACGCAGTATTTT
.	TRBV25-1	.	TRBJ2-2	CASSDVGTGELFF	TGTGCCAGCAGTGACGTCGGCACCGGGGAGCTGTTTTTT
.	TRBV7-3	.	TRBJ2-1	CASSLSPGISYNEQFF	TGTGCCAGCAGCTTATCCCCAGGTATATCCTACAATGAGCAGTTCTTC
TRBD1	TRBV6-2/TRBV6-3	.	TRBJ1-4	CASSGTVNEKLFF	TGTGCCAGCAGTGGGACAGTTAATGAAAAACTGTTTTTT
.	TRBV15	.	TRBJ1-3	CATSRDVTDSGNTIYF	TGTGCCACCAGCAGAGACGTGACAGACTCTGGAAACACCATATATTTT
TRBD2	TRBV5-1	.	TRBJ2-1	CASSFGSGDYNEQFF	TGCGCCAGCAGCTTCGGTAGCGGGGATTACAATGAGCAGTTCTTC
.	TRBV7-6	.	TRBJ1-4	CASSRGKGLRGFDEKLFF	TGTGCCAGCAGCCGGGGAAAGGGGCTCCGGGGGTTCGATGAAAAACTGTTTTTT
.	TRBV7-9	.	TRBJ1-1	CASSPRVSEAFF	TGTGCCAGCAGCCCCAGGGTATCTGAAGCTTTCTTT
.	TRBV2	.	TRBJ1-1	CASSSTRQRNTEAFF	TGTGCCAGCAGTTCGACTCGACAGAGGAACACTGAAGCTTTCTTT
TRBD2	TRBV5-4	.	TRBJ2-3	CASSVGTSGFGDTQYF	TGTGCCAGCAGCGTTGGGACTAGCGGATTCGGGGATACGCAGTATTTT
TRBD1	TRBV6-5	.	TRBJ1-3	CASGWDRVENTIYF	TGTGCCAGCGGGTGGGACAGGGTTGAAAACACCATATATTTT
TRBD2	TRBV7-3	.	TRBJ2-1	CASSLTLRGGSYNEQFF	TGTGCCAGCAGCTTAACGTTACGCGGGGGGTCCTACAATGAGCAGTTCTTC
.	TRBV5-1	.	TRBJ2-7	CASRPRAQGQNYYEQYF	TGCGCCAGCAGACCCAGAGCACAGGGTCAGAATTACTACGAGCAGTACTTC
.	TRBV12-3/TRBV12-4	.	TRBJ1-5	CASRLGANQPQHF	TGTGCCAGCCGATTAGGGGCGAATCAGCCCCAGCATTTT
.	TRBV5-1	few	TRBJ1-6	CASSLGGAGPSNNSPLHF	TGCGCCAGCAGCTTGGGAGGAGCGGGGCCTTCAAATAATTCACCCCTCCACTTT